This TCR beta chain comes out of a study of OX40 agonist ivuxolimab in advanced cancers. For the study in its entirety: The costimulatory receptor OX40 (CD134) was targeted by ivuxolimab, a fully human IgG2 agonistic monoclonal antibody. Intravenous ivuxolimab was administered to patients every 2 weeks at six dose levels: 0.01, 0.1, 0.3, 1.5, 3 and 10 mg/kg. Of the approximately 50 patients in dose escalation, some 19 had hepatocellular carcinoma, about 15 had melanoma, 9 had renal cell carcinoma and 9 had head and neck cancer. In the dose-escalation cohort, around 80% of patients were male, and the mean age was around 65 years with a range of roughly 20 to 85. Prior anti-PD-1, anti-PD-L1 or anti-CTLA-4 therapy was permitted, and 40% to 50% of dose-escalation patients had received checkpoint inhibitors. Partial responses were achieved by three dose-escalation patients, of whom one had hepatocellular carcinoma and two had cutaneous melanoma. The purpose of peripheral TCRbeta sequencing was to test whether ivuxolimab changed TCR sequence diversity and led to clonal T-cell expansion. The paper describes the monotherapy dose-escalation part (N ≈ 52 patients) of the phase I trial of ivuxolimab.

Patients with autoimmune disease history or receiving systemic immunosuppression were excluded from the trial. Peripheral blood for TCR sequencing was collected from all dose cohorts at baseline, on cycle 4 day 1, and on cycle 7 day 1. The samples were drawn from a first-in-human, open-label, multicenter phase I dose-escalation trial of ivuxolimab. Adults with locally advanced or metastatic melanoma, renal cell carcinoma, hepatocellular carcinoma or head and neck squamous cell carcinoma were enrolled in the trial. CD4+ and CD8+ T cells were sorted separately from peripheral blood before TCR sequencing. Comments on this clone: Its target antigen remains unknown. Per-base quality was not reported, and no clone a single base away is much larger than it.

The germline V gene sets CDR1 to SGHAT and CDR2 to FQNNGV. V and J are truncated by 6 bases and 4 bases respectively, leaving an intervening sequence of 15 bases. Reading from cysteine to phenylalanine, the CDR3 counts 15 amino acids. Only CDR3 DNA remains: 45 bases, in frame from the first base. To sequence the TCRbeta CDR3 region, genomic DNA was isolated from the sorted cells. The immunoSEQ Assay was used to sequence the TCRbeta CDR3 regions. The table comes from immuneACCESS by way of TCRdb, which keeps in-frame sequences with V and J called. Part of the clones is missing from these tables; in studies checked, under half for an unresolved V gene and the rest for unknown reasons. Present in this sample are 99,000 or so clones, roughly 90% of which were seen just once. The ten largest clones represent around 0.3% of the sample. Overall study results and their limits: After ivuxolimab, expanded clones were on average more numerous among CD8+ T cells than among CD4+ T cells. The antigen specificity of the peripheral T cells that underwent clonal expansion was not determined. In partial responders in the 0.1-3.0 mg/kg groups, normalized peripheral clonal expansion was found to be among the lowest, especially among CD8+ T cells. Clonal expansion of both CD4+ and CD8+ blood T cells was observed from baseline to week 6 at doses 0.1 to 3.0 mg/kg. Low levels of normalized T-cell clonal expansion were also seen in some patients who did not respond.

Source: CD4+ or CD8+ T cells sorted from blood, taken in a trial of the OX40 agonist ivuxolimab. The receptor's source is an adult with an advanced solid tumor such as melanoma, head and neck, liver or kidney cancer. The rearranged chain carries TRBV11-2 and TRBJ1-4; perhaps TRBD1 is the D gene, with 6 bases matching. The DNA sequence is TGTGCCAGCAGTATCACGACAGGCAATAATGAAAAACTGTTTTTT. It translates as CASSITTGNNEKLFF.